Sequencing of this TCR beta chain was carried out in a study of response to subunit inactivated influenza vaccine. Findings and limits, study-wide: New T cells are recruited in small numbers by each seasonal influenza vaccination, according to the authors' suggestion.

A single record per CDR3 protein comes from TCRdb applying MiXCR to the RT-PCR reads. The sample records under 500,000 distinct CDR3 sequences, approximately 11% being singletons. CDR3 length: 17 amino acids. The J segment lost 7 bases and the V segment lost 4 bases, leaving 11 bases of the junction unmatched. The germline gives CDR1 SGHRS, CDR2 YFSETQ. This clonotype was detected many times. No antigen is known for it. The starting material was PBMCs from blood, obtained 45 days after vaccination. The origin of this receptor is a man over 45 who received an inactivated influenza vaccine. The chain uses TRBV5-1 and TRBJ2-1, with 13 bases fitting TRBD2. The CDR3 protein is CASSPRGGLAGENEQFF. The CDR3, as DNA: TGCGCCAGCAGCCCTCGGGGAGGACTAGCGGGAGAAAATGAGCAGTTCTTC.